The clone carrying this T cell receptor beta chain was seen just once. The target antigen is unknown. The entry originates in a study of Ad26.COV2.S vaccination and SARS-CoV-2 variants. Across the whole study: Donor got 5x10^10 or 1x10^11 viral particles of Ad26.COV2.S.

Repertoires were generated with immunoSEQ multiplex PCR, while TCRdb's copy carries only in-frame clones and drops some. Of around 370,000 clones in the sample, 70% to 90% were seen once. This CDR3 spans 11 amino acids. Germline loops: CDR1 LGHDT, CDR2 YNNKEL (reference sequence). V shed 9 bases and J shed 6 bases, with 9 bases lying between them. Treatment here: over 15 received Ad26.COV2.S at low or high dose, single or two shots; 5 received placebo; per-sample allocation not given. Samples analyzed were those drawn on day 63 after the first vaccine or placebo injection. Study outcomes and limitations: Substantial breadth in spike-specific CD8+ and CD4+ T cell responses was reportedly seen after vaccination.

The source of this sequence is a person between 18 and 65 years old who received the Ad26.COV2.S COVID-19 vaccine or a placebo. J is TRBJ2-1 and V is TRBV3-1 (or the pseudogene TRBV3-2); no reliable D call. The source was peripheral blood, collected in a trial of Ad26.COV2.S vaccine versus placebo. The CDR3 region has the DNA TGTGCCAGTACCGGCCGCAATGAGCAGTTCTTC. Its translation is CASTGRNEQFF.